The rows below give T cell receptor beta chains drawn from one sample of a study of cytomegalovirus exposure and HLA in healthy donors. Repertoires were generated with immunoSEQ multiplex PCR, while TCRdb's copy carries only in-frame clones and drops some. This table has hundreds of thousands of clones, around 80% appearing once. Sample: PBMCs. The receptors here all came from a woman aged 40-49 years in good health and CMV-seronegative. Each CDR3 is given with its conserved first and last residue. Each record gives: V gene, CDR3 length, J gene, clone size, D gene, CDR3 protein, CDR3 DNA. A D gene is named only where the DNA matches it firmly. Size values are once, few and many counts, or a class for expanded clones, and some rows have none.

v_gene: TRBV2; len: 14; j_gene: TRBJ2-6; abundance: few; d_gene: TRBD1; CDR3aa: CASTTGAGANVLTF; CDR3nt: TGTGCCAGCACGACAGGGGCCGGGGCCAACGTCCTGACTTTC
v_gene: TRBV10-3; len: 14; j_gene: TRBJ2-7; abundance: .; d_gene: .; CDR3aa: CAISEQRHSYEQYF; CDR3nt: TGTGCCATCAGTGAACAGAGACACTCCTACGAGCAGTACTTC
v_gene: TRBV29-1; len: 13; j_gene: TRBJ2-1; abundance: .; d_gene: .; CDR3aa: CSVGLTRVNEQFF; CDR3nt: TGCAGCGTTGGTTTGACGAGGGTTAATGAGCAGTTCTTC
v_gene: TRBV9; len: 17; j_gene: TRBJ1-3; abundance: .; d_gene: TRBD1; CDR3aa: CASSDGQAFPAGNTIYF; CDR3nt: TGTGCCAGCAGCGACGGACAGGCATTCCCCGCTGGAAACACCATATATTTT
v_gene: TRBV10-1; len: 17; j_gene: TRBJ2-3; abundance: .; d_gene: .; CDR3aa: CASSRPRRTASTDTQYF; CDR3nt: TGCGCCAGCAGCAGACCGCGACGGACAGCTAGCACAGATACGCAGTATTTT
v_gene: TRBV11-3; len: 13; j_gene: TRBJ1-1; abundance: .; d_gene: .; CDR3aa: CASSLGGNTEAFF; CDR3nt: TGTGCCAGCAGCCTCGGTGGGAACACTGAAGCTTTCTTT
v_gene: TRBV11-3; len: 17; j_gene: TRBJ1-4; abundance: .; d_gene: TRBD1; CDR3aa: CASSSHPPRGTNEKLFF; CDR3nt: TGTGCCAGCAGCTCCCACCCCCCCAGGGGGACTAATGAAAAACTGTTTTTT
v_gene: TRBV7-9; len: 18; j_gene: TRBJ2-1; abundance: .; d_gene: TRBD2; CDR3aa: CASSLAVAGARKGNEQFF; CDR3nt: TGTGCCAGCAGCTTAGCAGTAGCGGGGGCACGTAAGGGGAATGAGCAGTTCTTC
v_gene: TRBV27; len: 17; j_gene: TRBJ2-1; abundance: .; d_gene: TRBD2; CDR3aa: CASSPPALAGGYNEQFF; CDR3nt: TGTGCCAGCAGTCCGCCAGCCCTAGCGGGGGGATACAATGAGCAGTTCTTC
v_gene: TRBV29-1; len: 13; j_gene: TRBJ1-5; abundance: .; d_gene: .; CDR3aa: CSVVEFGNQPQHF; CDR3nt: TGCAGCGTTGTAGAGTTCGGCAATCAGCCCCAGCATTTT